In its sample, the clone carrying this T cell receptor (beta chain) was seen many times. The antigen is unknown. TCRdb re-called the 5' RACE reads through MiXCR, storing one row per CDR3 protein. The table has a few hundred thousand distinct CDR3 sequences, around 8.6% seen once. This sample is drawn from a study of T cells after yellow fever vaccination. Trimming removed 1 base from V and 6 bases from J, with 8 bases in between. Germline V gives CDR1 SGHRS, CDR2 YFSETQ. CDR3 length: 12 residues. Broader study findings: The booster saw the reappearance of most primary-vaccination clones (about 95% CD4, almost 90% CD8).

This chain uses TRBV5-1 with TRBJ2-7; either TRBD1 or TRBD2 may fit D (6 bases each). Source: CD4+ T cells sorted from PBMCs, taken 5 days after the yellow fever booster vaccination. This clonotype was sampled from a man between 18 and 35 years old who received the YFV17D yellow fever vaccine. CDR3 nucleotides: TGCGCCAGCAGCTTGCGGGGGCTCGAGCAGTACTTC. As protein: CASSLRGLEQYF. Full variable domain (missing parts from reference TRBV5-1 and TRBJ2-7): KAGVTQTPRYLIKTRGQQVTLSCSPISGHRSVSWYQQTPGQGLQFLFEYFSETQRNKGNFPGRFSGRQFSNSRSEMNVSTLELGDSALYLCASSLRGLEQYFGPGTRLTVT.